This TCR beta chain was found in a study of T cells in Graves' hyperthyroidism and ophthalmopathy. RNA transcripts were the template for amplifying TCR beta CDR3 regions. RT-PCR in the first round (using the HTBI primer set) targeted the TCR CDR3. MiXCR was run by TCRdb on the multiplex PCR reads, yielding one entry per CDR3 protein. This table has 250,000 to 300,000 distinct CDR3 sequences, around 19% appearing once. Germline V CDR1 and CDR2: SGHKS, YYEKEE (reference sequence). The CDR3 has 15 residues. V was cut by 4 bases and J by 4 bases, with 14 bases left in between. V and J are TRBV5-5 and TRBJ1-4, with D possibly being TRBD1 (5 bases). The specimen was blood. This receptor was identified in a man aged 45-65 years with Graves' ophthalmopathy. In DNA form, the CDR3 reads TGTGCCAGCAGCGGGGGGGGACTGATTAATGAAAAACTGTTTTTT. It yields the protein CASSGGGLINEKLFF.